A single sample gave rise to the 17 T cell receptor beta chains below, sequenced in a study of early T cells in non-severe SARS-CoV-2 infection. One entry per CDR3 protein, called by TCRdb with MiXCR from the 5' RACE reads. The data contain over 80,000 distinct CDR3 sequences, approximately 12% of them seen just once; the ten biggest clones take up 4.4%. This sample comprised whole blood, obtained at baseline. The receptors here all came from an adult who was a healthcare worker with PCR-confirmed SARS-CoV-2 infection or an uninfected control (not recorded which).

This clonotype was observed a few times. This sequence joins TRBV12-3 or TRBV12-4 and TRBJ1-5; 9 bases are a match to TRBD1. The CDR3 loop spans 17 amino acids. Trimming took 4 bases from V and 0 from J; bases not matched to a gene: 7. This CDR3 is CASSYGDRAPSNQPQHF. CDR3 nucleotides: TGTGCCAGCAGTTACGGGGACAGGGCGCCTAGCAATCAGCCCCAGCATTTT.

The chain carries TRBV20-1 and TRBJ1-1; the D gene is possibly TRBD1 (5 bases). V was pared by 1 base and J by 0 bases, with 6 bases between. The germline V gene encodes CDR1 DFQATT and CDR2 SNEGSKA (reference sequence). The length of the CDR3 is 13 residues. The CDR3 protein is CSARGGLNTEAFF. The CDR3 DNA reads TGCAGTGCTAGAGGGGGCCTGAACACTGAAGCTTTCTTT.

Ten or more counts support this clonotype. CDR3: CASSPRSVGTGSTEAFF. The CDR3 bases are TGTGCCAGCTCACCACGTTCGGTTGGGACAGGGTCAACTGAAGCTTTCTTT. This chain links TRBV18 with TRBJ1-1; 9 bases align to TRBD1. CDR3 length: 17 amino acids. Germline loops: CDR1 KGHSH, CDR2 LQKENI. V lost 1 base, J lost 5 bases, and 11 bases stayed unmatched.

This chain connects TRBV19 to TRBJ2-3; 8 nucleotides agree with TRBD2. Looked up from germline, CDR1 is LNHDA and CDR2 is SQIVND (reference sequence). The CDR3 totals 17 residues. The junction had 14 bases not matched to a gene; V was cut back by 3 bases and J by 6 bases. In nucleotides, the CDR3 is TGTGCCAGTAGTATCGGAGGGGGAAGCGGGAGTGCGGATACGCAGTATTTT. This gives the protein CASSIGGGSGSADTQYF. The full variable domain, its missing parts supplied by reference TRBV19 and TRBJ2-3, is DGGITQSPKYLFRKEGQNVTLSCEQNLNHDAMYWYRQDPGQGLRLIYYSQIVNDFQKGDIAEGYSVSREKKESFPLTVTSAQKNPTAFYLCASSIGGGSGSADTQYFGPGTRLTVL.

The chain joins TRBV7-9 to TRBJ1-5, with D possibly matching TRBD1 (6 bases). This CDR3 is 15 amino acids long. From germline, CDR1 is SEHNR and CDR2 FQNEAQ (reference sequence). Trimming took off 2 bases at V and 4 bases at J, with 12 bases between the two ends. CDR3 in amino acids: CASSLTGAMNQPQHF. CDR3 bases: TGTGCCAGCAGCTTAACGGGGGCGATGAATCAGCCCCAGCATTTT.

This chain links TRBV29-1 with TRBJ2-7, with 10 bases identical to TRBD2. CDR1 SQVTM and CDR2 ANQGSEA come from the germline V gene. This CDR3 is 13 amino acids long. V shed 7 bases and J 1 base; nucleotides not matched to a gene: 4. DNA of the CDR3: TGCAGCGCATATAGCGGGAGGTCCTACGAGCAGTACTTC. Its protein is CSAYSGRSYEQYF.

The genes are TRBV29-1 and TRBJ1-2; maybe TRBD1 (5 bases). Germline CDR1 SQVTM, CDR2 ANQGSEA. The CDR3 is made up of 13 amino acids. Trimming took off 4 bases at V and 2 bases at J, with 11 bases between the two ends. The CDR3, as DNA: TGCAGCGTTGGTGGACATAACAACTATGGCTACACCTTC. Its translation: CSVGGHNNYGYTF.

The chain carries TRBV27 and TRBJ2-7; 11 bases map to TRBD2. The V segment lost 4 bases and the J segment 4 bases; nucleotides outside the gene matches: 6. Germline V CDR1 and CDR2: MNHEY, SMNVEV (reference sequence). The CDR3 has 15 residues. CDR3: CASSSLAGGSYEQYF. The CDR3 nucleotides are TGTGCCAGCAGTTCGTTAGCGGGGGGGTCTTACGAGCAGTACTTC.

The chain employs TRBV12-3 or TRBV12-4 and TRBJ1-5, with D possibly TRBD1 on 6 matching bases. Trimming took 1 base from V and 2 from J, leaving 9 bases between them. CDR3 length equals 15 residues. CDR3 DNA sequence: TGTGCCAGCAGTTTAGTGGGGGCGGGCAATCAGCCCCAGCATTTT. Protein: CASSLVGAGNQPQHF.

This chain uses TRBV29-1 with TRBJ2-5, with D unresolved. V was trimmed by 6 bases and J by 4 bases, leaving 12 bases between them. Germline V gene data show CDR1 as SQVTM and CDR2 as ANQGSEA. The CDR3 totals 12 residues. This CDR3 is CSVPVVGETQYF. The CDR3 nucleotides read TGCAGCGTGCCTGTTGTTGGAGAGACCCAGTACTTC. Together with reference TRBV29-1 and TRBJ2-5, the CDR3 gives the full variable domain: SAVISQKPSRDICQRGTSLTIQCQVDSQVTMMFWYRQQPGQSLTLIATANQGSEATYESGFVIDKFPISRPNLTFSTLTVSNMSPEDSSIYLCSVPVVGETQYFGPGTRLLVL.

V is TRBV3-1 and J is TRBJ1-1; D is uncertain. Germline V CDR1 and CDR2: LGHDT, YNNKEL (reference sequence). This CDR3 is 13 amino acids long. V gave up 4 bases and J gave up 5 bases, with 11 bases separating them. The chain's CDR3 is CASSPDGWTEAFF. The CDR3 coding sequence is TGTGCCAGCAGCCCCGACGGTTGGACTGAAGCTTTCTTT.

This clonotype occurred many times. V usage is TRBV19 and J usage is TRBJ1-1, with TRBD1 identical over 9 bases. CDR3 length: 14 amino acids. Germline values: CDR1 LNHDA, CDR2 SQIVND (reference sequence). V dropped 5 bases and J dropped 6; count of bases not matched to a gene: 7. CDR3 loop: CASSYRGLGAEAFF. In DNA form, the CDR3 reads TGTGCCAGTAGTTACAGGGGGCTTGGAGCTGAAGCTTTCTTT.

This clonotype has just a few counts. This CDR3 reads CASSWMYTEAFF. In nucleotides, the CDR3 is TGTGCCAGCAGTTGGATGTACACTGAAGCTTTCTTT. V gene TRBV12-3 or TRBV12-4 combines with J gene TRBJ1-1; the D is unclear. V lost 4 bases, J lost 3 bases, and 6 bases lay in between. The CDR3 contains 12 residues.

A few counts support this clonotype. The CDR3 here is CASSHEGVRGGYTF. CDR3 bases: TGTGCCAGCAGCCACGAGGGGGTACGAGGAGGCTACACCTTC. The J gene is TRBJ1-2, the V gene TRBV11-3, with D tentatively TRBD1 (6 bases). Trimming removed 5 bases from V and 8 bases from J, with 18 bases in between. The CDR3 has 14 residues. Germline loops: CDR1 SGHNT, CDR2 YENEEA. Looking up the rest from reference TRBV11-3 and TRBJ1-2 gives the full variable domain: EAGVVQSPRYKIIEKKQPVAFWCNPISGHNTLYWYLQNLGQGPELLIRYENEEAVDDSQLPKDRFSAERLKGVDSTLKIQPAELGDSAVYLCASSHEGVRGGYTFGSGTRLTVV.

In this sample, this clonotype turned up many times. The rearrangement joins TRBV11-3 to TRBJ2-1, with 8 positions matching TRBD1. The germline gives CDR1 SGHNT, CDR2 YENEEA. V gave up 5 bases and J gave up 6 bases; unmatched junction bases: 6. The CDR3 loop spans 14 amino acids. The CDR3 loop is CASSRQGPPNEQFF. DNA of the CDR3: TGTGCCAGCAGCCGACAGGGGCCGCCCAATGAGCAGTTCTTC.

In this sample, this clonotype turned up a few times. The rearrangement uses TRBV5-4 and TRBJ1-1; D not resolved. Germline lookup yields CDR1 SGHNT and CDR2 YYREEE (reference sequence). This CDR3 has 15 residues. V gave up 4 bases and J gave up 1 base, with 14 bases separating them. The CDR3 loop is CASSNTAAKNTEAFF. CDR3 bases: TGTGCCAGCAGCAACACGGCAGCTAAGAACACTGAAGCTTTCTTT.

This clonotype was detected only a few times. The chain recombines TRBV2 with TRBJ1-2, with 7 bases that match TRBD1. V lost 3 bases to trimming and J lost 6 bases; unmatched junction nucleotides: 4. In germline, CDR1 is SNHLY, CDR2 FYNNEI. There are 13 residues in the CDR3. CDR3 sequence (DNA): TGTGCCAGCAGTGAGACAGGGAGTGATGGCTACACCTTC. This translates into CASSETGSDGYTF.